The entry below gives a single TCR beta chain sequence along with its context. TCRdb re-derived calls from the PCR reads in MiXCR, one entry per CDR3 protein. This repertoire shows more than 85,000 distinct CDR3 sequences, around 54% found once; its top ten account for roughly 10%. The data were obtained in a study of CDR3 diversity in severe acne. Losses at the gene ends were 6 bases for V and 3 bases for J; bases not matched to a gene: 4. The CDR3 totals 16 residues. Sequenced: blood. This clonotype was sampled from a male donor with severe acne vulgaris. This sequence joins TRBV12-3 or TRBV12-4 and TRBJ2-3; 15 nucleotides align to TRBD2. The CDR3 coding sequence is TGTGCCAGCAGCCGTGGGACTAGCGGGAGGACAGATACGCAGTATTTT. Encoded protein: CASSRGTSGRTDTQYF.